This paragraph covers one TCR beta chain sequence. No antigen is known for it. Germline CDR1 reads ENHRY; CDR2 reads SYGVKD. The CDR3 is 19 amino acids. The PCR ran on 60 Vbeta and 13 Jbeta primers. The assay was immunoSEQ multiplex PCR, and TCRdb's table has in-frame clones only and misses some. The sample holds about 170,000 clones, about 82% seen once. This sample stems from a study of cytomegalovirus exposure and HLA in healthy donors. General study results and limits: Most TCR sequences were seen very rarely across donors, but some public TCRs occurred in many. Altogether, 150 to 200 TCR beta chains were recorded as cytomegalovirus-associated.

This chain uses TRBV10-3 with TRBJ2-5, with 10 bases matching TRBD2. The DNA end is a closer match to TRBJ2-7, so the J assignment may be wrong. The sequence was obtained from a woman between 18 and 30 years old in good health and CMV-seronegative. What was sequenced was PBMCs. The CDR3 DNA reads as TGTGCCATCAGTGACCACGCCGGGACTAGCGCCAGGAGCTCCTACGAGCAGTACTTC. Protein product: CAISDHAGTSARSSYEQYF.